What follows are 30 T cell receptor beta chains derived from one specimen sequenced in a study of T-cell reconstitution after alpha-beta-depleted transplantation in children. Unique molecular identifiers were built into the TCRbeta library. TCRdb reprocessed the PCR reads via MiXCR and lists one record per CDR3 protein. The profile shows some 490,000 distinct CDR3 sequences, roughly an eighth of them singletons. The source was PBMCs from the stem cell graft donor, collected from the stem cell graft. The receptors come from a human donor who donated a stem cell graft to a child with combined immunodeficiency.

Only a few counts were recorded for this clonotype. The chain carries TRBV5-5 and TRBJ2-7; D is possibly TRBD1 (6 bases). The CDR3 runs to 15 residues. Germline values: CDR1 SGHKS, CDR2 YYEKEE (reference sequence). The germline V and J ends were trimmed by 1 base and 3 bases, with 14 bases remaining between them. CDR3 amino acids: CASSLSRGRSYEQYF. Written as DNA, the CDR3 is TGTGCCAGCAGCTTGTCCAGGGGACGAAGCTACGAGCAGTACTTC.

This clonotype has just a few counts. The chain carries TRBV10-3 and TRBJ2-7; D call uncertain. V dropped 6 bases and J dropped 2 bases, with 11 bases sitting between them. The CDR3 has 13 amino acids. Germline V CDR1 and CDR2: ENHRY, SYGVKD. In DNA form, the CDR3 reads TGTGCCATCAGAGAAGGCATGGCCTACGAGCAGTACTTC. Protein: CAIREGMAYEQYF.

The V gene is TRBV6-1, the J gene TRBJ2-7; TRBD2 is a possible D gene (5 bases). Germline V CDR1 and CDR2: MNHNS, SASEGT. Trimming removed 3 bases at V and 9 bases at J, with 12 bases between. CDR3 length: 12 amino acids. In DNA form, the CDR3 reads TGTGCCAGCAGTGACCTTCCGGGGTGGCAGTACTTC. This gives the protein CASSDLPGWQYF.

The chain carries TRBV25-1 and TRBJ2-7; the D call may be TRBD1 or TRBD2 (6 bases each). This CDR3 is 15 amino acids long. CDR1 and CDR2 (germline): MGHDK, SYGVNS. V lost 3 bases to trimming and J lost 1 base, with 13 bases between them. In nucleotides, the CDR3 is TGTGCCAGCAGTGACCCGGGGGCAGGTTCCTACGAGCAGTACTTC. It translates to CASSDPGAGSYEQYF.

In DNA form, the CDR3 reads TGTGCCAGCAGCTCATCCGACAGGCCCTACGAGCAGTACTTC. Translating gives CASSSSDRPYEQYF. This chain links TRBV7-2 with TRBJ2-7, with a weak D call TRBD1 (6 bases). The V and J ends lost 4 bases and 2 bases respectively, with 12 bases between them. The CDR3 consists of 14 residues. The germline CDR1 and CDR2 sequences are SGHTA and FQGNSA.

This chain links TRBV4-3 with TRBJ2-7, with D possibly matching TRBD2 (6 bases). CDR1 and CDR2 from the germline V gene are LGHNA and YSLEER. This CDR3 region has 14 residues. Trimming cost V 1 base and J 2 bases, with 9 bases left between them. The CDR3, as DNA: TGCGCCAGCAGCCAAGCCGGGGGTCCCTACGAGCAGTACTTC. Translating gives CASSQAGGPYEQYF.

This clonotype was detected only a few times. V is TRBV7-9 and J is TRBJ2-7; 7 bases are shared with TRBD1. There are 13 residues in the CDR3. CDR1 and CDR2 (germline): SEHNR, FQNEAQ (reference sequence). The V segment lost 9 bases and the J segment 2 bases; nucleotides outside the gene matches: 7. The DNA for the CDR3 is TGTGCCAGTAGCCGGGACAGAACCTACGAGCAGTACTTC. This sequence encodes CASSRDRTYEQYF.

This rearrangement joins TRBV4-3 to TRBJ2-1, with TRBD2 matching 11 bases. J gave up 8 bases and V 0 bases, and 9 bases lay outside the gene matches. The CDR3 has 17 amino acids. Germline V gene lookup returns CDR1 LGHNA and CDR2 YSLEER. DNA for the CDR3: TGCGCCAGCAGCCAAGATCTAGTTAGCGGGGGGGCGGATGAGCAGTTCTTC. This codes for CASSQDLVSGGADEQFF.

This clonotype was observed a handful of times. The V call is TRBV15, the J call TRBJ1-5; D unclear. Germline V gene lookup returns CDR1 LNHNV and CDR2 YYDKDF (reference sequence). The CDR3 sequence is 13 residues long. Trimming removed 3 bases at V and 3 bases at J, with 6 bases between. CDR3 nucleotide sequence: TGTGCCACCAGCAGTCGGAACAATCAGCCCCAGCATTTT. Amino acid sequence: CATSSRNNQPQHF. The entire variable domain, with the rest obtained from reference TRBV15 and TRBJ1-5, is as follows: DAMVIQNPRYQVTQFGKPVTLSCSQTLNHNVMYWYQQKSSQAPKLLFHYYDKDFNNEADTPDNFQSRRPNTSFCFLDIRSPGLGDTAMYLCATSSRNNQPQHFGDGTRLSIL.

The chain joins TRBV12-3 or TRBV12-4 to TRBJ1-1; unclear D gene. Between the trimmed V and J ends, which lost 5 bases and 1 base, there was a span of 8 bases. This CDR3 spans 13 amino acids. CDR3 DNA sequence: TGTGCCAGCAGTATCGGGCAGAACACTGAAGCTTTCTTT. Residues: CASSIGQNTEAFF.

The V gene is TRBV10-3, the J gene TRBJ2-1; the D call may be TRBD1 or TRBD2 (5 bases each). CDR1 ENHRY and CDR2 SYGVKD come from the germline V gene. Between the trimmed V and J ends, which lost 5 bases and 5 bases, there was a span of 10 bases. This CDR3 contains 13 residues. CDR3 bases: TGTGCCATCAGTTCGGGGCTCGACAATGAGCAGTTCTTC. It is translated as CAISSGLDNEQFF.

This clonotype was seen a handful of times. The V call is TRBV24-1, the J call TRBJ2-5; TRBD1 matches 7 bases. CDR1 KGHDR and CDR2 SFDVKD come from the germline V gene. The CDR3 consists of 16 residues. Trimming cost V 3 bases and J 4 bases; bases outside gene matches: 10. The CDR3 sequence: CATSDKRQGRAETQYF. For the CDR3, the DNA is TGTGCCACCAGTGATAAAAGACAGGGCCGGGCAGAGACCCAGTACTTC.

This clonotype has more than one count but fewer than ten. J is TRBJ2-3 and V is TRBV29-1; D is perhaps TRBD1 or TRBD2 (5 bases each). The CDR3 loop spans 15 amino acids. Per germline, CDR1 SQVTM and CDR2 ANQGSEA. V dropped 6 bases and J dropped 0 bases, with 16 bases sitting between them. The CDR3 spells CSVQGDGESTDTQYF. For the CDR3, the DNA is TGCAGCGTCCAAGGGGACGGGGAGAGCACAGATACGCAGTATTTT.

This chain joins TRBV12-3 or TRBV12-4 and TRBJ1-5, with TRBD1 identical over 11 bases. CDR3 size: 15 residues. The V segment lost 6 bases and the J segment 4 bases; nucleotides outside the gene matches: 5. The CDR3 DNA reads as TGTGCCAGCAGGATCGGGACAGGGGGGAATCAGCCCCAGCATTTT. Translated: CASRIGTGGNQPQHF.

This clonotype was seen more than once but under ten times. This rearrangement joins TRBV9 to TRBJ1-4; D is unresolved. The V gene's germline CDR1 is SGDLS and CDR2 YYNGEE. The CDR3 is made up of 15 amino acids. Trimming removed 0 bases from V and 6 bases from J, with 12 bases in between. CDR3 in DNA: TGTGCCAGCAGCGTAGTTGGCAGCCCTGATGAAAAACTGTTTTTT. Translation gives CASSVVGSPDEKLFF.

This clonotype was seen a single time. The chain is built from TRBV3-1 and TRBJ2-7; D is unresolved. Looked up from germline, CDR1 is LGHDT and CDR2 is YNNKEL (reference sequence). Trimming shortened V by 3 bases and J by 6 bases, and 21 bases separated the two germline ends. This CDR3 spans 16 amino acids. CDR3 amino acids: CASSQVTTPALAEQYF. The CDR3 DNA reads TGTGCCAGCAGCCAGGTGACGACCCCGGCCCTGGCCGAGCAGTACTTC.

This clonotype was seen many times. V usage is TRBV4-3 and J usage is TRBJ2-7; a possible D gene is TRBD1 (6 bases). The germline CDR1 and CDR2 sequences are LGHNA and YSLEER. Trimming cost V 0 bases and J 6 bases, with 12 bases left between them. The CDR3 sequence is 14 residues long. The CDR3 sequence: CASSQEHRVLEQYF. CDR3 bases: TGCGCCAGCAGCCAAGAGCACAGGGTACTCGAGCAGTACTTC.

Note on this clonotype: It may be a read error: a sequence one base away is much more abundant. The rearrangement joins TRBV2 to TRBJ1-1; unclear D gene. This CDR3 has 10 residues. Trimming took off 4 bases at V and 6 bases at J, with 3 bases between the two ends. Germline V CDR1 and CDR2: SNHLY, FYNNEI. Here the CDR3 DNA reads TGTGCCAGCAGTGTGTCTGAAGCTTTCTTT. Translation gives CASSVSEAFF.

This clonotype has at least ten counts. The rearrangement links TRBV12-3 or TRBV12-4 to TRBJ2-1; D gene unclear. The CDR3 spans 14 residues. V was trimmed by 0 bases and J by 5 bases, leaving 8 bases between them. CDR3 sequence: CASSLALIDNEQFF. The CDR3 DNA reads TGTGCCAGCAGTTTAGCGCTGATCGACAATGAGCAGTTCTTC.

This clonotype appeared a few times. V gene TRBV12-3 or TRBV12-4 combines with J gene TRBJ2-3; D call uncertain. The CDR3 totals 15 residues. Trimming removed 5 bases from V and 0 bases from J, with 12 bases in between. CDR3 protein: CASSRNPFSTDTQYF. The CDR3 DNA reads as TGTGCCAGCAGTCGAAATCCCTTTAGCACAGATACGCAGTATTTT.

The CDR3 protein is CASRPKRVRDILYEQYF. The CDR3 bases are TGTGCCAGCAGGCCTAAAAGGGTCCGAGACATCCTGTACGAGCAGTACTTC. The rearrangement joins TRBV6-5 to TRBJ2-7; no definite D call. The CDR3 runs to 17 residues. Germline values: CDR1 MNHEY, CDR2 SVGAGI. V was shortened by 6 bases and J by 4 bases, with 25 bases between the two germline ends.

This clonotype was observed at least ten times. The CDR3 here is CSARLAGATDTQYF. The CDR3, as DNA: TGCAGTGCCCGACTAGCGGGGGCCACAGATACGCAGTATTTT. This chain joins TRBV20-1 and TRBJ2-3, with 12 bases identical to TRBD2. The germline V gene encodes CDR1 DFQATT and CDR2 SNEGSKA (reference sequence). The CDR3 length is 14 residues. Trimming cost V 6 bases and J 2 bases; bases outside gene matches: 3.

In this sample, this clonotype turned up many times. The CDR3 bases are TGCAGTGCTAGAAGGCCAGGGGGCGACACTGAAGCTTTCTTT. Translation: CSARRPGGDTEAFF. The J gene is TRBJ1-1, the V gene TRBV20-1; 8 bases agree with TRBD1. Trimming cost V 2 bases and J 3 bases; bases outside gene matches: 5. The CDR3 is 14 residues long. Germline V gene lookup returns CDR1 DFQATT and CDR2 SNEGSKA (reference sequence).

This clonotype was found a few times. The rearrangement uses TRBV28 and TRBJ2-7, with 8 bases identical to TRBD1. The CDR3 is made up of 16 amino acids. Losses at the gene ends were 5 bases for V and 3 bases for J; bases not matched to a gene: 12. Germline CDR1 is MDHEN and CDR2 is SYDVKM. The CDR3 DNA follows: TGTGCCAGCAGTCCCATCGGACAGGGATCCTTCTACGAGCAGTACTTC. Translation: CASSPIGQGSFYEQYF.

CDR3 nucleotides: TGTGCCAGCAATTGGCAGGGGAACACTGAAGCTTTCTTT. Protein product: CASNWQGNTEAFF. The chain uses TRBV11-2 and TRBJ1-1; weak D call: TRBD1 (5 bases). Germline CDR1 is SGHAT and CDR2 is FQNNGV. V lost 7 bases to trimming and J lost 1 base, with 10 bases between them. This CDR3 comprises 13 residues.

This clonotype came up many times. This chain uses TRBV20-1 with TRBJ2-5, with no clear D. V was clipped by 7 bases and J by 1 base, with 7 bases between them. Germline lookup yields CDR1 DFQATT and CDR2 SNEGSKA (reference sequence). The CDR3 is 11 residues long. The chain's CDR3 is CSGTIQETQYF. The CDR3 DNA reads TGCAGTGGTACCATCCAAGAGACCCAGTACTTC.

This clonotype was seen at least ten times. This rearrangement joins TRBV28 to TRBJ2-3; TRBD1 might be the D (5 bases). V was pared by 6 bases and J by 5 bases, with 15 bases between. Germline CDR1 MDHEN, CDR2 SYDVKM. The CDR3 length is 14 residues. The CDR3 DNA reads as TGTGCCAGCAGCTTCCTCCAGGGCAGAGATACGCAGTATTTT. Residues: CASSFLQGRDTQYF.

This clonotype has more than one count but fewer than ten. The gene calls are TRBV9 and TRBJ2-2; D is possibly TRBD1 (6 bases). Trimming stripped 3 bases from V and 1 base from J, with 13 bases between. The CDR3 loop spans 16 amino acids. Looked up from germline, CDR1 is SGDLS and CDR2 is YYNGEE. The CDR3 loop reads CASSARMGQNTGELFF. The CDR3 DNA follows: TGTGCCAGCAGCGCAAGAATGGGACAGAACACCGGGGAGCTGTTTTTT. Combining the CDR3 with reference TRBV9 and TRBJ2-2 gives the whole variable domain DSGVTQTPKHLITATGQRVTLRCSPRSGDLSVYWYQQSLDQGLQFLIQYYNGEERAKGNILERFSAQQFPDLHSELNLSSLELGDSALYFCASSARMGQNTGELFFGEGSRLTVL.

The CDR3 here is CASSPTKAAGGKNEQFF. CDR3 DNA sequence: TGTGCCAGCTCACCAACAAAAGCGGCGGGCGGAAAAAATGAGCAGTTCTTC. J is TRBJ2-1 and V is TRBV18, with a possible D match to TRBD2 (5 bases). This CDR3 is built from 17 residues. The germline CDR1 and CDR2 sequences are KGHSH and LQKENI. V lost 2 bases to trimming and J lost 7 bases, with 21 bases between them.

This clonotype was seen repeatedly, ten times or more. This CDR3 is CASSLSDLSSYNEQFF. In DNA, the CDR3 is TGTGCCAGCAGCCTTTCTGACTTGAGCTCCTACAATGAGCAGTTCTTC. This chain links TRBV12-3 or TRBV12-4 with TRBJ2-1, with no clear D. The CDR3 covers 16 residues. Trimming took 6 bases from V and 0 from J, leaving 15 bases between them.